This TCR beta chain was recorded in a study of PD-1 blockade in classical Hodgkin lymphoma. Notes on the study in general: Anyone who began nivolumab under 1 year after ASCT was excluded. CD8+ TCR diversity did not rise significantly by C4D1, unlike CD4+. Newly diagnosed patients were reported to start with lower TCR diversity than healthy donors. Patients newly diagnosed and complete responders had comparable baseline diversity.

As to this clone: The target antigen is unknown.

This CDR3 comprises 15 residues. CDR1 SEHNR and CDR2 FQNEAQ come from the germline V gene (reference sequence). V shed 4 bases and J 0 bases; nucleotides not matched to a gene: 4. Time point indicated: cycle 4 day 1 (C4D1), after around six weeks of nivolumab. Relapses following autologous stem cell transplantation were seen in all patients, with brentuximab vedotin exposure varying. The table came from immunoSEQ multiplex PCR; TCRdb's copy has only in-frame clones and leaves some out. The sample has 40,000 to 55,000 clones, around 78% seen once; the top ten hold less than 40%. The gene calls are TRBV7-9 and TRBJ2-7, with 9 bases fitting TRBD1. The TCR sequence derives from a human donor with classical Hodgkin lymphoma. Sequenced here: peripheral blood mononuclear cells (PBMCs), sampled before the fourth cycle of nivolumab. This chain's CDR3 is CASSSGTGSSYEQYF. The CDR3 DNA reads TGTGCCAGCAGCTCCGGGACAGGGAGCTCCTACGAGCAGTACTTC.